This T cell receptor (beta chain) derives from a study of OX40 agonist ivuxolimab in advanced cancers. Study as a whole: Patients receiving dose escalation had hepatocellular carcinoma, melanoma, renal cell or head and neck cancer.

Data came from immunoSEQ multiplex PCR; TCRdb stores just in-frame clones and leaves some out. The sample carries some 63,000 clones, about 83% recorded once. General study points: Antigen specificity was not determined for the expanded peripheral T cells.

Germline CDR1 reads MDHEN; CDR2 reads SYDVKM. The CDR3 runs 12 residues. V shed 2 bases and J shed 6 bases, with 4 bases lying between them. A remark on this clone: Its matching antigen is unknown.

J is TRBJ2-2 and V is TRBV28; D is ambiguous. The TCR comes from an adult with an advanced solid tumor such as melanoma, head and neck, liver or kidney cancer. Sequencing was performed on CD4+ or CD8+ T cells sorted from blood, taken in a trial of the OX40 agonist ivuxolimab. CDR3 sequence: CASSLDPGELFF. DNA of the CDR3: TGTGCCAGCAGTTTAGACCCCGGGGAGCTGTTTTTT.